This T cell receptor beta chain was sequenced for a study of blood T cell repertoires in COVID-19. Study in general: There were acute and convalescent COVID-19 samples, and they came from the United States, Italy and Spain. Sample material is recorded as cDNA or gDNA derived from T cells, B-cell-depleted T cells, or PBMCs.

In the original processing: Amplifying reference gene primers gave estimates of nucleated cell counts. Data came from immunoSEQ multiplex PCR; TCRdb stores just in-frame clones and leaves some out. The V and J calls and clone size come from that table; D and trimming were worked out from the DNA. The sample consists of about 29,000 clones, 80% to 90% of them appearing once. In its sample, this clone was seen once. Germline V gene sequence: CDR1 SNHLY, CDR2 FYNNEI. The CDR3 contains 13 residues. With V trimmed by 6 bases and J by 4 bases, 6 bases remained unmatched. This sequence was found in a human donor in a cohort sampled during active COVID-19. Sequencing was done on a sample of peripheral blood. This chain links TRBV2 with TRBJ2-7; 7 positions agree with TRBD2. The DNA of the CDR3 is TGTGCCAGCAGCTACACTAGCGCTTACGAGCAGTACTTC. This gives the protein CASSYTSAYEQYF.